The 19 T cell receptor beta chains presented below share a single source sample, sequenced in a study of T cell repertoires in aging, cancer and after chemotherapy. A mixed TRB-A/B primer pool amplified rearranged TRB by multiplex touch-down PCR. TCRdb reprocessed the multiplex PCR reads via MiXCR and lists one record per CDR3 protein. The sample has more than 8,000 distinct CDR3 sequences, roughly 25% seen once; the top ten hold about 3%. Amplification of TCR beta used genomic DNA extracted from peripheral blood. Source material: blood. These receptors were taken from a human donor with a blood cancer.

Judged by abundance, this clonotype is medium-sized. The J gene is TRBJ2-1, the V gene TRBV19, with 14 bases matching TRBD2. The germline CDR1 and CDR2 sequences are LNHDA and SQIVND (reference sequence). The V segment lost 9 bases and the J segment 1 base; nucleotides outside the gene matches: 8. The CDR3 consists of 17 residues. Here the CDR3 reads CASGGLAGGGSYNEQFF. DNA of the CDR3: TGTGCCAGCGGAGGACTAGCGGGAGGTGGGTCCTACAATGAGCAGTTCTTC. Variable domain in full (rest from reference TRBV19 and TRBJ2-1): DGGITQSPKYLFRKEGQNVTLSCEQNLNHDAMYWYRQDPGQGLRLIYYSQIVNDFQKGDIAEGYSVSREKKESFPLTVTSAQKNPTAFYLCASGGLAGGGSYNEQFFGPGTRLTVL.

This clonotype was detected a few times. This chain connects TRBV7-2 to TRBJ2-5; TRBD2 is a possible D gene (5 bases). Trimming took 0 bases from V and 5 from J, leaving 19 bases between them. There are 17 residues in the CDR3. In germline, CDR1 is SGHTA, CDR2 FQGNSA. The CDR3 spells CASSLAAVTLAGETQYF. The CDR3 nucleotides are TGTGCCAGCAGCTTAGCGGCGGTCACCCTAGCCGGGGAGACCCAGTACTTC. The full variable domain, in which reference TRBV7-2 and TRBJ2-5 provide the parts outside the CDR3, is GAGVSQSPSNKVTEKGKDVELRCDPISGHTALYWYRQSLGQGLEFLIYFQGNSAPDKSGLPSDRFSAERTGGSVSTLTIQRTQQEDSAVYLCASSLAAVTLAGETQYFGPGTRLLVL.

The chain combines TRBV11-2 with TRBJ2-5; 9 bases map to TRBD1. The V gene end was trimmed by 0 bases and the J gene end by 5 bases; junction bases not matched to a gene: 7. The germline CDR1 and CDR2 sequences are SGHAT and FQNNGV. This CDR3 is 16 amino acids long. The CDR3 DNA reads TGTGCCAGCAGCTTAGATCGCACAGGGGGCGCGGAGACCCAGTACTTC. It is translated as CASSLDRTGGAETQYF.

This clonotype was recorded a few times. The chain links TRBV7-9 to TRBJ1-1; the D gene is possibly TRBD1 (5 bases). The CDR3 runs 15 residues. V was shortened by 2 bases and J by 3 bases, with 13 bases between the two germline ends. CDR1 is SEHNR, CDR2 FQNEAQ, per germline (reference sequence). The CDR3 nucleotides read TGTGCCAGCAGCTTATCTGGGGGGGGAGACACTGAAGCTTTCTTT. Residues: CASSLSGGGDTEAFF.

This clonotype has more than one count but fewer than ten. This chain connects TRBV18 to TRBJ2-7; D is tentatively TRBD1 or TRBD2 (5 bases each). V was clipped by 3 bases and J by 0 bases, with 9 bases between them. The CDR3 runs 14 residues. Per the germline V gene, CDR1 is KGHSH and CDR2 is LQKENI. CDR3 loop: CASSPGASSYEQYF. CDR3 sequence (DNA): TGTGCCAGCTCACCCGGGGCCAGCTCCTACGAGCAGTACTTC.

DNA of the CDR3: TGTGCCAGCAAAAAAGGGACAGGGGACCGCTCTGGGGCCAACGTCCTGACTTTC. It translates to CASKKGTGDRSGANVLTF. The V gene is TRBV6-6, the J gene TRBJ2-6, with TRBD1 matching 10 bases. This CDR3 region has 18 residues. Germline CDR1 and CDR2: MNHNY and SVGAGI (reference sequence). Trimming cost V 7 bases and J 0 bases; bases outside gene matches: 9.

This clonotype has just a few counts. The V call is TRBV11-2, the J call TRBJ2-1; a possible D gene is TRBD2 (5 bases). The CDR3 has 14 residues. The V end was cut by 1 base, the J end by 7 bases, with 11 bases between. Germline lookup yields CDR1 SGHAT and CDR2 FQNNGV. The CDR3 region is CASSLAGIRNEQFF. The CDR3 DNA reads as TGTGCCAGCAGCTTAGCCGGGATTCGGAATGAGCAGTTCTTC.

Regarding this clonotype: At one end, the junction sequence differs from germline, possibly due to a read error. V and J are TRBV12-3 or TRBV12-4 and TRBJ2-2, with a possible D match to TRBD1 (6 bases). This CDR3 is 15 amino acids long. CDR3 in DNA: TGTGCCAGCATTTTAACGACAGGCCAGACCGGGGAGCTGTTTTTT. It yields the protein CASILTTGQTGELFF.

The genes are TRBV11-1 and TRBJ2-7; D might be TRBD1 (6 bases). This CDR3 has 15 amino acids. The V gene's germline CDR1 is SGHAT and CDR2 FQDESV (reference sequence). Between the trimmed V and J ends, which lost 1 base and 2 bases, there was a span of 12 bases. The CDR3 here is CASSLVTGTPYEQYF. CDR3 nucleotides: TGTGCCAGCAGCTTAGTTACAGGGACCCCCTACGAGCAGTACTTC.

This clonotype ranks as medium-sized. The chain recombines TRBV6-5 with TRBJ2-5; D ambiguous. The CDR3 has 13 residues. Germline V gene data show CDR1 as MNHEY and CDR2 as SVGAGI. V dropped 6 bases and J dropped 0 bases, with 8 bases sitting between them. CDR3 region: CASRFRNQETQYF. As DNA, the CDR3 is TGTGCCAGCAGATTTCGGAACCAAGAGACCCAGTACTTC.

The rearrangement uses TRBV4-1 and TRBJ1-1; 7 nucleotides line up with TRBD1. V lost 2 bases and J lost 4; bases outside the gene matches: 7. Germline V gene lookup returns CDR1 MGHRA and CDR2 YSYEKL. CDR3 length: 15 amino acids. CDR3 nucleotide sequence: TGCGCCAGCAGCCAACGTACAGGGGAGAGCACTGAAGCTTTCTTT. Translating gives CASSQRTGESTEAFF.

At least ten counts were recorded for this clonotype. V is TRBV6-2 or TRBV6-3 and J is TRBJ1-2; unclear D gene. CDR1 is MNHEY and CDR2 is SVGEGT in the germline V gene. V dropped 8 bases and J dropped 1 base, with 5 bases sitting between them. This CDR3 has 11 amino acids. In DNA form, the CDR3 reads TGTGCCAGCCTGAGTAACTATGGCTACACCTTC. Protein product: CASLSNYGYTF.

The chain joins TRBV5-1 to TRBJ1-2; maybe TRBD1 (6 bases). In germline, CDR1 is SGHRS, CDR2 YFSETQ. CDR3 length: 16 residues. The V end was cut by 0 bases, the J end by 0 bases, with 12 bases between. The CDR3 DNA reads as TGCGCCAGCAGCTTGGATTCACGGACAGCTAACTATGGCTACACCTTC. Its translation: CASSLDSRTANYGYTF.

This clonotype showed up just a few times. The chain couples TRBV28 to TRBJ2-2, with 10 nucleotides matching TRBD2. V was clipped by 4 bases and J by 3 bases; unmatched bases: 5. CDR1 MDHEN and CDR2 SYDVKM come from the germline V gene. This CDR3 is built from 16 residues. CDR3 loop: CASSSAAGGDTGELFF. CDR3 coding DNA: TGTGCCAGCAGTTCCGCAGCGGGAGGGGACACCGGGGAGCTGTTTTTT.

The CDR3 here is CASSTGTAYEQYF. The CDR3 DNA is TGTGCCAGCAGTACGGGGACAGCGTACGAGCAGTACTTC. V and J are TRBV6-6 and TRBJ2-7; 7 bases match TRBD1. The CDR3 extends over 13 amino acids. The V and J ends lost 5 bases and 4 bases, in that order; junction bases with no gene match: 5. CDR1 and CDR2 from the germline V gene are MNHNY and SVGAGI (reference sequence).

This clonotype was detected many times. This chain joins TRBV27 and TRBJ1-1; 7 bases are a match to TRBD1. Germline-derived CDR1 and CDR2 are MNHEY and SMNVEV (reference sequence). With 5 bases clipped from V and 1 base from J, the junction kept 13 bases outside the gene matches. The CDR3 covers 17 residues. In nucleotides, the CDR3 is TGTGCCAGCAGTCCCCCCCCAGGGACAGTGAGGAACACTGAAGCTTTCTTT. Translation gives CASSPPPGTVRNTEAFF.

This rearrangement joins TRBV6-5 to TRBJ2-1; 14 bases are a match to TRBD2. J gave up 0 bases and V 4 bases, and 5 bases lay outside the gene matches. The CDR3 loop spans 18 amino acids. Germline CDR1 MNHEY, CDR2 SVGAGI. CDR3 in amino acids: CASSSGTSGSHSYNEQFF. CDR3 sequence (DNA): TGTGCCAGCAGTTCCGGGACTAGCGGGAGCCACTCCTACAATGAGCAGTTCTTC.

This clonotype is medium-sized within its sample. J is TRBJ2-5 and V is TRBV6-1, with D possibly TRBD1 on 6 matching bases. CDR3 length: 15 amino acids. Germline CDR1 MNHNS, CDR2 SASEGT. Trimming removed 1 base from V and 5 bases from J, with 14 bases in between. Here the CDR3 reads CASSEGQEAWETQYF. The CDR3 DNA reads TGTGCCAGCAGTGAAGGACAGGAGGCATGGGAGACCCAGTACTTC.

A note on this clonotype: Given a much more abundant clone one base away, this may be a read error. This rearrangement joins TRBV29-1 to TRBJ2-7, with a tentative D call TRBD1 (6 bases). There are 13 residues in the CDR3. Per the germline V gene, CDR1 is SQVTM and CDR2 is ANQGSEA. Trimming stripped 4 bases from V and 7 bases from J, with 17 bases between. Here the CDR3 reads CSVGGDQGGEQYF. The CDR3 DNA follows: TGCAGCGTTGGAGGGGACCAAGGGGGAGAGCAGTACTTC.